These T cell receptor beta chains were read from a single sample in a study of identical twins. In TCRdb, the 5' RACE reads were re-called with MiXCR into one record per CDR3 protein. This table holds about 660,000 distinct CDR3 sequences, approximately 9% found once. The same sample was also studied in work on yellow fever vaccine responses in identical twins.

The sequenced sample was PBMCs. All receptors come from a woman between 18 and 30 years old in good health. Both conserved end residues are part of each CDR3. A D gene is named only where the DNA matches it firmly. Some rows mark clone size as missing; the rest say once, few, many or name a class of expanded clone.

V gene	J gene	clone size	D gene	CDR3 DNA	CDR3 protein
TRBV5-1	TRBJ2-2	many	NA	TGCGCCAGCAGCCCCTCGTCCAGCACCGGGGAGCTGTTTTTT	CASSPSSSTGELFF
TRBV6-5	TRBJ2-1	few	TRBD2	TGTGCCAGCAGTTACTCGTCGGCTAGCGGGTACAATGAGCAGTTCTTC	CASSYSSASGYNEQFF
TRBV11-2	TRBJ2-7	NA	NA	TGTGCCAGCAGCTTAGATATGGGGTCCTTATGGTACTTC	CASSLDMGSLWYF
TRBV20-1	TRBJ2-5	NA	NA	TGCAGTGCCGCTCAGTCCCGCCAAGAGACCCAGTACTTC	CSAAQSRQETQYF
TRBV27	TRBJ2-1	few	NA	TGTGCCAGCAGCCTTAGTAGGGGGTATGTCGACAATGAGCAGTTCTTC	CASSLSRGYVDNEQFF
TRBV5-1	TRBJ2-2	NA	TRBD2	TGCGCCAGCAGCTTGGATAGCGGGGGGACAATCGGGGAGCTGTTTTTT	CASSLDSGGTIGELFF
TRBV4-3	TRBJ2-3	few	NA	TGCGCCAGCAGCCAAGATGTAGGACCAAGCACAGATACGCAGTATTTT	CASSQDVGPSTDTQYF
TRBV6-5	TRBJ2-2	NA	TRBD2	TGTGCCAGCAGTTACTCGAAGCTAGCGGGAGCCGGGGAGCTGTTTTTT	CASSYSKLAGAGELFF
TRBV4-3	TRBJ2-5	few	TRBD2	TGCGCCAGCAGCCAAGGGGAGGGAGCGGGGGAGACCCAGTACTTC	CASSQGEGAGETQYF
TRBV6-1	TRBJ1-2	NA	NA	TGTGCCACCTCGAACGGGCAGGGCCCTAACTATGGCTACACCTTC	CATSNGQGPNYGYTF
TRBV7-2	TRBJ2-1	many	NA	TGTGCCAGCAGCTTAGAGAGGGACCCCCCCTACAATGAGCAGTTCTTC	CASSLERDPPYNEQFF
TRBV5-1	TRBJ2-7	many	NA	TGCGCCAGCAGCTTGGGTCCGGTTCTGGACGAGCAGTACTTC	CASSLGPVLDEQYF
TRBV10-2	TRBJ2-3	few	TRBD2	TGCGCCAGCAGTGTAGGGGCGGGAGGAGATACGCAGTATTTT	CASSVGAGGDTQYF
TRBV9	TRBJ1-4	many	NA	TGTGCCAGCAGCGTAGCAGGTGCAACTAATGAAAAACTGTTTTTT	CASSVAGATNEKLFF
TRBV27	TRBJ2-1	NA	TRBD2	TGTGCCAGCAGTTTTACTACTAGCGGGAGTCATGATGAGCAGTTCTTC	CASSFTTSGSHDEQFF
TRBV6-1	TRBJ1-5	few	NA	TGTGCCAGCAGAGAAGCGGGGGTCAGAGGCAGCAATCAGCCCCAGCATTTT	CASREAGVRGSNQPQHF
TRBV7-9	TRBJ1-1	many	NA	TGTGCCACCAGCCCTACAGGGACCGAAGCTTTCTTT	CATSPTGTEAFF
TRBV20-1	TRBJ2-2	many	TRBD2	TGCAGTGCTCTACCCGGGACTATAAACACCGGGGAGCTGTTTTTT	CSALPGTINTGELFF
TRBV6-2/TRBV6-3	TRBJ2-1	NA	TRBD2	TGTGCCACCCAGACAGGGCGACTAGCGGGAGGGCTGTCGCTCTACAATGAGCAGTTCTTC	CATQTGRLAGGLSLYNEQFF
TRBV21-1	TRBJ2-5	few	NA	TGTGCCAGCAGCAAAGCTGTCAGCGGGGAAGAGTTAGAGACCCAGTACTTC	CASSKAVSGEELETQYF
TRBV3-1	TRBJ2-3	many	TRBD1	TGTGCCAGCAGCCCCAGGGGGCGAGACACAGATACGCAGTATTTT	CASSPRGRDTDTQYF
TRBV6-1	TRBJ1-1	few	NA	TGTGCCAGCAGTGTAGATAGTCTCCGGGCTTTCTTT	CASSVDSLRAFF
TRBV5-1	TRBJ2-3	many	TRBD2	TGCGCCAGCAGCCCCGGGAGGGGTGGCACAGATACGCAGTATTTT	CASSPGRGGTDTQYF
TRBV4-3	TRBJ2-4	few	NA	TGCGCCAGCAGCCAAGCGGCGATAGCTGGGGCCAAAAACATTCAGTACTTC	CASSQAAIAGAKNIQYF
TRBV6-5	TRBJ2-5	NA	NA	TGTGCCAGCAGTTACTCGGCAGGTCCGCAGACCCAGTACTTC	CASSYSAGPQTQYF
TRBV4-1	TRBJ2-2	NA	NA	TGCGCCAGCAGCCAAGATGGGGGACACACTGCGAACACCGGGGAGCTGTTTTTT	CASSQDGGHTANTGELFF
TRBV4-1	TRBJ2-1	NA	TRBD2	TGCGCCAGCAGCCAGTTAGCGGGGGGGCCGGATGAGCAGTTCTTC	CASSQLAGGPDEQFF
TRBV10-3	TRBJ2-1	few	NA	TGTGCCATCAGTGAGTCGCGAGTCACGGTAGGCAATGAGCAGTTCTTC	CAISESRVTVGNEQFF
TRBV10-3	TRBJ2-1	NA	NA	TGTGCCATCAGTGAGTCCGCAGGACAAGGACACAGGGATGAGCAGTTCTTC	CAISESAGQGHRDEQFF
TRBV7-2	TRBJ2-5	NA	TRBD2	TGTGCCAGCAGTCCTAGCGGGGGGGCCGCTGAGACCCAGTACTTC	CASSPSGGAAETQYF
TRBV3-1	TRBJ1-2	few	NA	TGTGCCAGCAGCACGCAGGGTGATGGCTACACCTTC	CASSTQGDGYTF
TRBV6-5	TRBJ2-3	many	TRBD2	TGTGCCAGCAGTTACCCTAGCGGGAGGGGCACAGATACGCAGTATTTT	CASSYPSGRGTDTQYF
TRBV2	TRBJ2-6	few	NA	TGTGCCAGCAGTGAACGGATAGGGCAAAAGTCTGGGGCCAACGTCCTGACTTTC	CASSERIGQKSGANVLTF
TRBV7-8	TRBJ1-1	few	NA	TGTGCCAGCAGCCCGGGGACACCGGGGTGGGGCACTGAAGCTTTCTTT	CASSPGTPGWGTEAFF